The source of this TCR beta chain is a study of T cell changes during pregnancy in multiple sclerosis (dated by TCRdb to the late 2010s). With regard to the full study: Changes in the T cell repertoire over the course of pregnancy were examined in this study in women with multiple sclerosis.

After removal of 5 bases from V and 3 bases from J, the junction retains 6 bases not matched to a gene. Via the germline V gene (reference sequence), CDR1 is MNHEY and CDR2 SMNVEV. The CDR3 covers 15 residues, taking in both the cysteine and the phenylalanine. Of all the DNA, just the CDR3 is kept, 45 bases in frame from base 1. Library preparation used the immunoSEQ multiplex PCR assay. TCRdb re-hosts the immuneACCESS table, in-frame sequences only. Its copies lack some clones; in the studies checked, an unresolved V gene accounts for under half of them, and the cause for the rest is not known. Here the sample has some 60,000 clones; over 85% occur a single time. The ten largest clonotypes hold 3% to 3.5% of the sample. Note on this clone: Its antigen remains undetermined. Per-base qualities were not stored, and no clone one base away is much larger.

The rearrangement combines TRBV27 with TRBJ1-2, and 10 junction bases match TRBD1. The sequences come from peripheral blood, collected in the first trimester of pregnancy. The sequence was obtained from a female donor in good health, enrolled as a control in a pregnancy study. CDR3 region: CASSPQTGGYYGYTF. The DNA sequence is as follows: TGTGCCAGCAGTCCGCAGACAGGGGGCTACTATGGCTACACCTTC.